The rows below give T cell receptor beta chains drawn from one sample of a study of T cell responses to AZD1222 COVID-19 vaccine. Sequencing was performed with immunoSEQ multiplex PCR; in TCRdb, only in-frame clones are kept and a portion is missing. The sample consists of about 140,000 clones, more than 80% of them appearing once. The material sequenced was peripheral blood, taken on day 0 of AZD1222 vaccination. These TCRs come from an adult in good health. Both conserved end residues are trimmed from each CDR3.

J gene: TRBJ2-5
V gene: TRBV5-1
CDR3 protein: ASSPQPASGLAGGQETQY

J gene: TRBJ2-5
V gene: TRBV4-1
CDR3 protein: ASSQGAGRETQY

J gene: TRBJ1-2
V gene: TRBV6-1
CDR3 protein: ASSDGGGGRVHGYT

J gene: TRBJ1-4
V gene: TRBV19
CDR3 protein: ASSILGQAATNEKLF

J gene: TRBJ1-2
V gene: TRBV28
CDR3 protein: ASSSGPRRPYGYT

J gene: TRBJ2-1
V gene: TRBV18
CDR3 protein: ASSPSRVNEQF

J gene: TRBJ1-3
V gene: TRBV18
CDR3 protein: ASSPVSNSGNTIY

J gene: TRBJ2-7
V gene: TRBV9
CDR3 protein: ASSVATGGPYEQY

J gene: TRBJ1-5
V gene: TRBV19
CDR3 protein: ASSSGLGWKLNQPQH

J gene: TRBJ1-5
V gene: TRBV19
CDR3 protein: ASTTVPKPQH

J gene: TRBJ2-1
V gene: TRBV2
CDR3 protein: ASSRLAGGTRI

J gene: TRBJ2-3
V gene: TRBV9
CDR3 protein: ASSVESSTDTQY

J gene: TRBJ1-5
V gene: TRBV20-1
CDR3 protein: SASSGVLNQPQH

J gene: TRBJ2-7
V gene: TRBV4-3
CDR3 protein: ASSHQLQTVYYEQY

J gene: TRBJ2-3
V gene: TRBV3-1/TRBV3-2
CDR3 protein: ASSPSLGQSSTDTQY

J gene: TRBJ2-7
V gene: TRBV27
CDR3 protein: ASSSSGSSYEQY

J gene: TRBJ1-2
V gene: TRBV3-1/TRBV3-2
CDR3 protein: ASSPYGGGGYGYT

J gene: TRBJ1-1
V gene: TRBV7-9
CDR3 protein: ASSPRPGQNTEAF

J gene: TRBJ2-7
V gene: TRBV5-1
CDR3 protein: ASSPRGEPYEQY

J gene: TRBJ2-7
V gene: TRBV5-4
CDR3 protein: ASSLPGRERYEQY

J gene: TRBJ1-1
V gene: TRBV7-2
CDR3 protein: ASSLEAGYMNTEAF

J gene: TRBJ1-4
V gene: TRBV2
CDR3 protein: ASSSWEKLF